This entry is about one TCR beta chain. What it binds is not known. These data come from a study of vaccination and CD4 T cells after COVID-19. Regarding the study as a whole: SARS-CoV-2-reactive clonotypes showed a nonsignificant median rise from around 20 to 38.

V trimming: 2 bases; J trimming: 8 bases; junction bases outside the gene matches: 9. Germline V gene lookup returns CDR1 SGHTA and CDR2 FQGTGA. The CDR3 spans 15 residues. An Oncomine TCR Beta short-read assay was used to sequence the DNA from cultured CD4+ T cells. TCRdb used MiXCR to reprocess the PCR reads, holding one entry per CDR3 protein. Here the sample spans about 14,000 distinct CDR3 sequences, 55% to 60% being singletons. Treatment defined: 10-day PBMC culture with coronavirus spike peptide pools or control peptides (ViraFEST assay). The TCR sequence derives from a human donor who had recovered from COVID-19. V and J are TRBV7-3 and TRBJ2-1, with 7 bases identical to TRBD2. Material for sequencing was CD4+ T cells from blood, cultured in vitro. The CDR3 nucleotides are TGTGCCAGCAGCTTAGGCCTGGCGGGAGTGCATGAGCAGTTCTTC. Its translation: CASSLGLAGVHEQFF.